This TCR beta chain was observed in a study of T cell changes during pregnancy in multiple sclerosis. Generated by immunoSEQ multiplex PCR, the TCRdb table keeps only in-frame clones and is missing some. Among roughly 80,000 clones, approximately 93% were seen once, and the ten largest hold approximately 2.5%. This clone was seen more than once but under ten times. Trimming cost V 8 bases and J 4 bases; bases outside gene matches: 6. The CDR3 extends over 13 amino acids. Per germline, CDR1 SEHNR and CDR2 FQNEAQ (reference sequence). This specimen was peripheral blood, taken in the second trimester of pregnancy. The receptor's source is a female donor with multiple sclerosis, enrolled in a pregnancy study. The V gene is TRBV7-9, the J gene TRBJ2-5, with TRBD1 identical over 8 bases. Written as DNA, the CDR3 is TGTGCCAGCCAAGACAGGGGTGGAGAGACCCAGTACTTC. Its protein product is CASQDRGGETQYF. Complete variable domain (other parts from reference TRBV7-9 and TRBJ2-5): DTGVSQNPRHKITKRGQNVTFRCDPISEHNRLYWYRQTLGQGPEFLTYFQNEAQLEKSRLLSDRFSAERPKGSFSTLEIQRTEQGDSAMYLCASQDRGGETQYFGPGTRLLVL.